The entry below describes one T cell receptor (beta chain). What it binds is not known. V gave up 3 bases and J gave up 1 base, with 12 bases separating them. This CDR3 is built from 15 residues. Looked up from germline, CDR1 is LNHDA and CDR2 is SQIVND (reference sequence). The sample belongs to a study of T cell responses to AZD1222 COVID-19 vaccine. Study conclusions and caveats: CD4 TCRs linked to vaccination spanned spike, dominating at 160-218 and 743-854.

Assay used: immunoSEQ multiplex PCR; TCRdb lists only in-frame clones, some missing. The table has 140,000 or so clones, 80% to 90% seen once; the top ten hold around 1.6%. The sample was peripheral blood, taken on day 0 of AZD1222 vaccination. The clonotype was recovered from an adult in good health. The chain carries TRBV19 and TRBJ1-2, with D maybe TRBD1 (6 bases). The chain's CDR3 is CASSIADRLNYGYTF. The CDR3 bases are TGTGCCAGTAGTATTGCGGACAGACTTAACTATGGCTACACCTTC.